This passage covers 23 T cell receptor beta chains from one sample sequenced in a study of identical twins. MiXCR, run by TCRdb on the 5' RACE reads, gives a single entry per CDR3 protein. The table records around 690,000 distinct CDR3 sequences, roughly 20% of them present only once. In addition, the sample was reused for a study of T cells expressing NK-cell markers.

The sample taken for sequencing was PBMCs. The source of these receptors is a woman between 18 and 30 years old in good health.

This chain joins TRBV24-1 and TRBJ2-2; the match to TRBD1 covers 8 bases. CDR3 size: 17 residues. CDR1 and CDR2 from the germline V gene are KGHDR and SFDVKD. V dropped 3 bases and J dropped 0; count of bases not matched to a gene: 5. The CDR3 loop is CATSDPSGGPNTGELFF. The DNA for the CDR3 is TGTGCCACCAGTGATCCATCAGGGGGCCCGAACACCGGGGAGCTGTTTTTT.

J is TRBJ2-3 and V is TRBV3-1; 11 bases align to TRBD2. Germline V gene data show CDR1 as LGHDT and CDR2 as YNNKEL (reference sequence). J lost 3 bases, V lost 1 base, and 3 bases had no gene match. This CDR3 has 16 residues. CDR3 region: CASSQVLAGGTDTQYF. The CDR3 DNA follows: TGTGCCAGCAGCCAAGTGCTAGCGGGGGGTACAGATACGCAGTATTTT.

This clonotype was detected once. The chain carries TRBV12-3 or TRBV12-4 and TRBJ2-7; D may correspond to TRBD1 or TRBD2 (5 bases each). V lost 3 bases to trimming and J lost 5 bases, with 17 bases between them. This CDR3 spans 15 amino acids. The CDR3 loop reads CASSFKIMGVDEQYF. As DNA, the CDR3 is TGTGCCAGCAGTTTCAAGATCATGGGGGTCGACGAGCAGTACTTC.

This clonotype occurred many times. The chain couples TRBV5-1 to TRBJ1-1, with 7 bases lining up with TRBD1. Germline CDR1 reads SGHRS; CDR2 reads YFSETQ. The trim removed 5 bases at V and 0 bases at J, leaving 7 bases unmatched. CDR3 length: 15 residues. The CDR3 loop is CASRDRASVNTEAFF. The CDR3 DNA is TGCGCCAGCAGAGACAGGGCTAGCGTGAACACTGAAGCTTTCTTT.

This clonotype was counted a few times. V is TRBV3-1 and J is TRBJ2-5, with unresolved D. Germline V gene lookup returns CDR1 LGHDT and CDR2 YNNKEL (reference sequence). CDR3 length equals 14 residues. Trimming cost V 1 base and J 10 bases, with 16 bases left between them. The CDR3 loop reads CASSQGIMIRSQYF. The DNA of the CDR3 is TGTGCCAGCAGCCAAGGAATAATGATAAGGAGCCAGTACTTC.

The chain joins TRBV13 to TRBJ2-7; D might be TRBD2 (7 bases). Germline CDR1 is PRHDT and CDR2 is FYEKMQ (reference sequence). CDR3 length: 15 residues. V was shortened by 5 bases and J by 5 bases, with 19 bases between the two germline ends. The CDR3 here is CASSRRGATLHEQYF. The CDR3 bases are TGTGCCAGCAGCCGTCGGGGGGCGACCCTCCACGAGCAGTACTTC.

This clonotype was recorded a few times. The chain recombines TRBV6-5 with TRBJ2-2; D gene unclear. V was pared by 0 bases and J by 4 bases, with 9 bases between. Germline V gives CDR1 MNHEY, CDR2 SVGAGI. The CDR3 covers 15 residues. The DNA of the CDR3 is TGTGCCAGCAGTTACTCGGCCGACACCACCGGGGAGCTGTTTTTT. This translates into CASSYSADTTGELFF.

This clonotype has more than one count but fewer than ten. The chain links TRBV3-1 to TRBJ1-1, with TRBD1 as a possible D gene (6 bases). The CDR3 has 15 residues. The germline CDR1 and CDR2 sequences are LGHDT and YNNKEL (reference sequence). The V gene lost 2 bases and the J gene lost 5 bases, with 15 bases spanning the gap. The CDR3 sequence is CASSQFSGGGTEAFF. The CDR3 DNA sequence: TGTGCCAGCAGCCAATTCTCTGGGGGCGGGACTGAAGCTTTCTTT. Supplemented by reference TRBV3-1 and TRBJ1-1, the full variable domain reads DTAVSQTPKYLVTQMGNDKSIKCEQNLGHDTMYWYKQDSKKFLKIMFSYNNKELIINETVPNRFSPKSPDKAHLNLHINSLELGDSAVYFCASSQFSGGGTEAFFGQGTRLTVV.

V usage is TRBV7-8 and J usage is TRBJ2-3, with a weak D call TRBD1 (6 bases). Looked up from germline, CDR1 is SGHVS and CDR2 is FQNEAQ. V was cut by 5 bases and J by 7 bases, with 19 bases left in between. The CDR3 runs 15 residues. The CDR3 region is CASSPGDRSTNTQYF. DNA for the CDR3: TGTGCCAGCAGCCCAGGGGACCGCTCCACGAATACGCAGTATTTT.

This clonotype was picked up a small number of times. This chain uses TRBV12-3 or TRBV12-4 with TRBJ1-1; D is unresolved. Trimming shortened V by 1 base and J by 5 bases, and 11 bases separated the two germline ends. This CDR3 has 14 amino acids. Here the CDR3 DNA reads TGTGCCAGCAGTTTAGGCGCGATTGAGACTGAAGCTTTCTTT. It yields the protein CASSLGAIETEAFF.

V usage is TRBV7-3 and J usage is TRBJ2-2; D ambiguous. The germline V gene has CDR1 SGHTA and CDR2 FQGTGA. V was shortened by 1 base and J by 3 bases, with 9 bases between the two germline ends. This CDR3 has 15 amino acids. CDR3: CASSLRSQDTGELFF. The DNA for the CDR3 is TGTGCCAGCAGCTTAAGAAGTCAGGACACCGGGGAGCTGTTTTTT.

This chain joins TRBV12-3 or TRBV12-4 and TRBJ2-7; D is perhaps TRBD2 (5 bases). The CDR3 contains 14 residues. V shed 6 bases and J shed 3 bases, with 15 bases lying between them. CDR3 sequence: CASRLGGSGYEQYF. DNA for the CDR3: TGTGCCAGCAGGCTGGGTGGGAGTGGCTACGAGCAGTACTTC.

The V gene is TRBV25-1, the J gene TRBJ2-3; D is possibly TRBD1 or TRBD2 (5 bases each). Germline CDR1 is MGHDK and CDR2 is SYGVNS. Trimming removed 1 base at V and 9 bases at J, with 11 bases between. The CDR3 extends over 13 amino acids. CDR3 region: CASSESGTQTQYF. The DNA of the CDR3 is TGTGCCAGCAGTGAATCCGGGACCCAGACGCAGTATTTT.

This clonotype was observed a few times. V gene TRBV7-2 combines with J gene TRBJ2-7; TRBD2 matches at 10 bases. Germline lookup yields CDR1 SGHTA and CDR2 FQGNSA. Trimming removed 1 base from V and 5 bases from J; junction bases left unmatched: 2. CDR3 size: 14 residues. CDR3 sequence reads: CASSLVAGGDEQYF. The CDR3, as DNA: TGTGCCAGCAGCTTAGTAGCGGGAGGTGACGAGCAGTACTTC.

This chain links TRBV7-2 with TRBJ2-1, with TRBD2 identical over 8 bases. The CDR3 is 14 amino acids. V dropped 5 bases and J dropped 8; count of bases not matched to a gene: 8. The germline V gene has CDR1 SGHTA and CDR2 FQGNSA. The CDR3 coding sequence is TGTGCCAGCAGCATCAGCGGGGGTATCTATGAGCAGTTCTTC. This codes for CASSISGGIYEQFF.

There are a few counts of this clonotype. The chain joins TRBV20-1 to TRBJ2-7, with D perhaps TRBD1 or TRBD2 (5 bases each). This CDR3 has 13 residues. CDR1 and CDR2 from the germline V gene are DFQATT and SNEGSKA (reference sequence). The V end was cut by 3 bases, the J end by 2 bases, with 11 bases between. Here the CDR3 DNA reads TGCAGTGCTAGGGGGGACCAAACCTACGAGCAGTACTTC. Translated, it gives CSARGDQTYEQYF.

V usage is TRBV5-1 and J usage is TRBJ2-2; no firm D call. Trimming removed 3 bases from V and 1 base from J, with 4 bases in between. The germline V gene encodes CDR1 SGHRS and CDR2 YFSETQ. This CDR3 is 13 amino acids long. This chain's CDR3 is CASSWENTGELFF. The CDR3 bases are TGCGCCAGCAGCTGGGAGAACACCGGGGAGCTGTTTTTT. The full variable domain, in which reference TRBV5-1 and TRBJ2-2 provide the parts outside the CDR3, is KAGVTQTPRYLIKTRGQQVTLSCSPISGHRSVSWYQQTPGQGLQFLFEYFSETQRNKGNFPGRFSGRQFSNSRSEMNVSTLELGDSALYLCASSWENTGELFFGEGSRLTVL.

This clonotype was picked up many times. The chain's CDR3 is CSARGSNGELFF. DNA of the CDR3: TGCAGTGCTAGGGGGAGCAACGGGGAGCTGTTTTTT. The chain uses TRBV20-1 and TRBJ2-2, with TRBD2 as a possible D gene (5 bases). The CDR3 loop spans 12 amino acids. Germline CDR1 reads DFQATT; CDR2 reads SNEGSKA (reference sequence). Trimming left V 3 bases short and J 7 bases short, with 9 bases between.

This clonotype was counted ten times or more. The V gene is TRBV12-3 or TRBV12-4, the J gene TRBJ2-3, with D possibly being TRBD1 or TRBD2 (5 bases each). CDR3 length: 13 residues. V was shortened by 8 bases and J by 1 base, with 10 bases between the two germline ends. CDR3: CASETGRTDTQYF. The CDR3 nucleotides read TGTGCCAGCGAGACGGGGCGCACAGATACGCAGTATTTT.

This chain uses TRBV20-1 with TRBJ2-6; D possibly corresponds to TRBD2 (6 bases). CDR1 DFQATT and CDR2 SNEGSKA come from the germline V gene (reference sequence). This CDR3 has 14 amino acids. Trimming stripped 6 bases from V and 0 bases from J, with 9 bases between. The CDR3 loop is CSARGSSGANVLTF. CDR3 nucleotides: TGCAGTGCCCGGGGGTCCTCTGGGGCCAACGTCCTGACTTTC.

This clonotype came up once. The genes are TRBV7-9 and TRBJ2-5; D could derive from TRBD1 or TRBD2 (5 bases each). Trimming left V 3 bases short and J 4 bases short, with 15 bases between. This CDR3 is 15 amino acids long. In germline, CDR1 is SEHNR, CDR2 FQNEAQ (reference sequence). The CDR3 nucleotides are TGTGCCAGCAGCTTCGGTTGGGGGAACGGAGAGACCCAGTACTTC. Its protein is CASSFGWGNGETQYF.

The gene calls are TRBV6-4 and TRBJ2-2; unclear D gene. The CDR3 is 14 residues long. V lost 0 bases, J lost 2 bases, and 4 bases lay in between. Germline V CDR1 and CDR2: MRHNA, SNTAGT. CDR3 region: CASSDSTNTGELFF. The CDR3 DNA sequence: TGTGCCAGCAGTGACTCGACTAACACCGGGGAGCTGTTTTTT.

This rearrangement joins TRBV20-1 to TRBJ1-5, with D hard to call. This CDR3 is 13 amino acids long. Germline lookup yields CDR1 DFQATT and CDR2 SNEGSKA (reference sequence). Trimming pared 0 bases from V and 3 bases from J, leaving 6 bases between. As DNA, the CDR3 is TGCAGTGCTAGAGACAGCAACAATCAGCCCCAGCATTTT. Residues: CSARDSNNQPQHF.